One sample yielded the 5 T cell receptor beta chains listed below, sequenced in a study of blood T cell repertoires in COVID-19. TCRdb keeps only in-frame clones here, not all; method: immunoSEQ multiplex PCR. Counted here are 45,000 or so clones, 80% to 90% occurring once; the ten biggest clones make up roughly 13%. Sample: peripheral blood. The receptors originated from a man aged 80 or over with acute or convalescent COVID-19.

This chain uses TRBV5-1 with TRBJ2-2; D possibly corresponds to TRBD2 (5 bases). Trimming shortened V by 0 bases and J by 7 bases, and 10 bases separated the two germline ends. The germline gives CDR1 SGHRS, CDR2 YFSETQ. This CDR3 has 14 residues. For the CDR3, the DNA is TGCGCCAGCAGCTTGGGGGGAGTAGTCGGGGAGCTGTTTTTT. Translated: CASSLGGVVGELFF.

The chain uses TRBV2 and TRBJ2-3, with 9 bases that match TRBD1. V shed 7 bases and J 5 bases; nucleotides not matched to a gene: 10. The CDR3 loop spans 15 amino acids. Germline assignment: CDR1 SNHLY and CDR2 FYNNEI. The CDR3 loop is CASTDGGQGRDTQYF. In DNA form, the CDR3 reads TGTGCCAGCACCGATGGGGGACAGGGAAGAGATACGCAGTATTTT.

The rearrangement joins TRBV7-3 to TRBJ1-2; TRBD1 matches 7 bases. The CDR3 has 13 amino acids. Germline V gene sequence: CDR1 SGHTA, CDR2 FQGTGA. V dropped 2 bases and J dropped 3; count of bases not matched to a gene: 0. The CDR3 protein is CASSLGTDYGYTF. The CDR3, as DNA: TGTGCCAGCAGCTTAGGGACAGACTATGGCTACACCTTC.

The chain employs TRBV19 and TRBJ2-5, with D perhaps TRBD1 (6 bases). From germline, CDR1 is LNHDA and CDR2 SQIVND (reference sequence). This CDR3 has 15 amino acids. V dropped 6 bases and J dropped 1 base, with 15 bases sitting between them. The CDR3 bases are TGTGCCAGTAGGCCCGCCCGGACAGTCCAAGAGACCCAGTACTTC. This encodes CASRPARTVQETQYF.

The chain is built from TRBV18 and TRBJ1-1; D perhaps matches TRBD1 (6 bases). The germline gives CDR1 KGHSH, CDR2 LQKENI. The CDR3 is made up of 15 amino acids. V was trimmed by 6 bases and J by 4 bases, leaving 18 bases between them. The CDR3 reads CASSRQVLGRTEAFF. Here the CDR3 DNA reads TGTGCCAGCTCGCGACAGGTCTTGGGGCGCACTGAAGCTTTCTTT.